The 20 T cell receptor beta chains given below trace back to one sample, sequenced in a study of OX40 agonist ivuxolimab in advanced cancers. Profiled with immunoSEQ multiplex PCR; TCRdb holds only in-frame clones, not every one. Of 90,000 or so clones in the sample, 85% to 90% were seen once. The sequencing here drew on CD4+ or CD8+ T cells sorted from blood, taken in a trial of the OX40 agonist ivuxolimab. These receptors were taken from an adult with an advanced solid tumor such as melanoma, head and neck, liver or kidney cancer.

This sequence joins TRBV7-2 and TRBJ2-3, with D maybe TRBD1 (5 bases). Trimming took off 1 base at V and 11 bases at J, with 22 bases between the two ends. This CDR3 spans 16 amino acids. CDR1 is SGHTA, CDR2 FQGNSA, per germline. The CDR3 loop is CASSLVWIGPQGRQYF. The DNA for the CDR3 is TGTGCCAGCAGCTTAGTGTGGATTGGCCCCCAGGGAAGGCAGTATTTT.

The rearrangement uses TRBV5-1 and TRBJ2-5, with TRBD1 matching over 9 bases. The CDR3 is 15 amino acids. Germline values: CDR1 SGHRS, CDR2 YFSETQ. V lost 4 bases, J lost 4 bases, and 8 bases stayed unmatched. CDR3: CASSDGQGNGETQYF. The CDR3 region has the DNA TGCGCCAGCAGCGACGGACAGGGGAATGGAGAGACCCAGTACTTC.

V gene TRBV21-1 combines with J gene TRBJ2-3; the tabulated D call, TRBD1, remains unverified against the DNA. TRBV21-1 is described as a pseudogene. This CDR3 comprises 14 residues. In DNA, the CDR3 is TGTGCCAGCAGGAGGGACAGGGGGACAGATACGCAGTATTTT. Amino acids: CASRRDRGTDTQYF.

This clone is a singleton in its sample. J is TRBJ2-5 and V is TRBV4-1; 13 bases line up with TRBD2. There are 16 residues in the CDR3. Germline CDR1 is MGHRA and CDR2 is YSYEKL. With 2 bases clipped from V and 1 base from J, the junction kept 1 base outside the gene matches. CDR3 bases: TGCGCCAGCAGCCAAAGGACTAGCGGGGGCCAAGAGACCCAGTACTTC. Translated: CASSQRTSGGQETQYF.

The chain combines TRBV9 with TRBJ2-1, with TRBD2 as a possible D gene (7 bases). V shed 4 bases and J shed 9 bases, with 14 bases lying between them. CDR1 is SGDLS, CDR2 YYNGEE, per germline. The CDR3 totals 13 residues. This chain's CDR3 is CASSTKGGTEQFF. The CDR3 DNA is TGTGCCAGCAGCACGAAGGGGGGGACTGAGCAGTTCTTC. Complete variable domain (other parts from reference TRBV9 and TRBJ2-1): DSGVTQTPKHLITATGQRVTLRCSPRSGDLSVYWYQQSLDQGLQFLIQYYNGEERAKGNILERFSAQQFPDLHSELNLSSLELGDSALYFCASSTKGGTEQFFGPGTRLTVL.

V gene TRBV7-6 combines with J gene TRBJ2-5; no clear D gene. Germline loops: CDR1 SGHVS, CDR2 FNYEAQ. This CDR3 spans 12 amino acids. V lost 0 bases to trimming and J lost 4 bases, with 3 bases between them. The CDR3 loop is CASSLALETQYF. The CDR3 region has the DNA TGTGCCAGCAGCTTAGCGCTAGAGACCCAGTACTTC.

This clone showed up just once. The chain links TRBV5-1 to TRBJ2-1; D is uncertain. The germline CDR1 and CDR2 sequences are SGHRS and YFSETQ. Trimming cost V 2 bases and J 2 bases, with 8 bases left between them. CDR3 length: 14 residues. The CDR3 here is CASSFMSPYNEQFF. Here the CDR3 DNA reads TGCGCCAGCAGCTTTATGAGTCCCTACAATGAGCAGTTCTTC. Combining the CDR3 with reference TRBV5-1 and TRBJ2-1 gives the whole variable domain KAGVTQTPRYLIKTRGQQVTLSCSPISGHRSVSWYQQTPGQGLQFLFEYFSETQRNKGNFPGRFSGRQFSNSRSEMNVSTLELGDSALYLCASSFMSPYNEQFFGPGTRLTVL.

V is TRBV19 and J is TRBJ2-7; 12 bases fit TRBD2. Trimming at V came to 2 bases and at J to 0 bases, leaving 5 bases not matched to a gene. CDR3 length: 17 amino acids. Germline values: CDR1 LNHDA, CDR2 SQIVND (reference sequence). CDR3 sequence: CASSISATSGSSYEQYF. The CDR3 bases are TGTGCCAGTAGTATATCCGCGACTAGCGGGAGCTCCTACGAGCAGTACTTC.

This clone occurred once. The chain combines TRBV5-1 with TRBJ2-1; D uncertain. The CDR3 runs 17 residues. CDR1 is SGHRS and CDR2 is YFSETQ in the germline V gene. Trimming left V 5 bases short and J 0 bases short, with 18 bases between. CDR3 in amino acids: CASRPMTGRSSYNEQFF. CDR3 bases: TGCGCCAGCAGACCAATGACTGGGCGAAGCTCCTACAATGAGCAGTTCTTC.

The chain is built from TRBV5-1 and TRBJ1-5, with D perhaps TRBD1 (5 bases). Trimming removed 4 bases from V and 0 bases from J, with 11 bases in between. The CDR3 contains 15 residues. The V gene's germline CDR1 is SGHRS and CDR2 YFSETQ. CDR3 sequence: CASSEGTVSNQPQHF. The DNA of the CDR3 is TGCGCCAGCAGCGAAGGGACGGTTAGCAATCAGCCCCAGCATTTT.

This clone was detected only a few times. The V and J genes are TRBV5-4 and TRBJ2-2; 8 bases agree with TRBD1. Germline V gene lookup returns CDR1 SGHNT and CDR2 YYREEE (reference sequence). The J segment lost 1 base and the V segment lost 4 bases, leaving 6 bases of the junction unmatched. The CDR3 is 16 residues long. CDR3 sequence: CASSPVGTGNTGELFF. In nucleotides, the CDR3 is TGTGCCAGCAGCCCGGTTGGGACAGGGAACACCGGGGAGCTGTTTTTT.

The rearrangement joins TRBV18 to TRBJ1-6; D gene uncertain. V lost 2 bases and J lost 10, with 9 bases in between. This CDR3 contains 13 residues. CDR1 KGHSH and CDR2 LQKENI come from the germline V gene. The CDR3 region is CASSPNTESPLHF. The CDR3 DNA reads as TGTGCCAGCTCACCAAACACGGAATCACCCCTCCACTTT.

The rearrangement links TRBV18 to TRBJ2-1; 8 bases fit TRBD2. CDR1 and CDR2 (germline): KGHSH, LQKENI. V gave up 5 bases and J gave up 2 bases; unmatched junction bases: 8. The CDR3 spans 16 residues. DNA of the CDR3: TGTGCCAGCTCAGACTCTAGCGGGTTGACCTACAATGAGCAGTTCTTC. Amino acids: CASSDSSGLTYNEQFF.

The J gene is TRBJ2-2, the V gene TRBV18, with 11 nucleotides matching TRBD2. With V trimmed by 7 bases and J by 5 bases, 6 bases remained unmatched. Germline-derived CDR1 and CDR2 are KGHSH and LQKENI. The CDR3 runs 15 residues. CDR3 bases: TGTGCCAGCTTCCCGGGACTAGCGGTGACCGGGGAGCTGTTTTTT. Encoded protein: CASFPGLAVTGELFF.

The chain is built from TRBV20-1 and TRBJ2-7; D unclear. The V and J ends lost 6 bases and 2 bases respectively, with 8 bases between them. CDR1 and CDR2 (germline): DFQATT, SNEGSKA (reference sequence). The CDR3 is 11 amino acids. CDR3 residues: CSAHDAYEQYF. CDR3 sequence (DNA): TGCAGTGCGCATGATGCCTACGAGCAGTACTTC.

This clone was detected only once. The rearrangement joins TRBV4-3 to TRBJ2-1; maybe TRBD1 (5 bases). The CDR3 extends over 15 amino acids. The germline V gene encodes CDR1 LGHNA and CDR2 YSLEER. V dropped 6 bases and J dropped 7 bases, with 19 bases sitting between them. CDR3 nucleotide sequence: TGCGCCAGCAGTTCCTTCGGGCAGGGATGGAATGAGCAGTTCTTC. Protein product: CASSSFGQGWNEQFF.

The chain couples TRBV5-1 to TRBJ2-3; D is undetermined. This CDR3 has 12 amino acids. Trimming took off 4 bases at V and 2 bases at J, with 5 bases between the two ends. Per the germline V gene, CDR1 is SGHRS and CDR2 is YFSETQ. In DNA, the CDR3 is TGCGCCAGCAGCGACAACACAGATACGCAGTATTTT. Amino acids: CASSDNTDTQYF. The variable domain in full, with the rest retrieved from reference TRBV5-1 and TRBJ2-3, is KAGVTQTPRYLIKTRGQQVTLSCSPISGHRSVSWYQQTPGQGLQFLFEYFSETQRNKGNFPGRFSGRQFSNSRSEMNVSTLELGDSALYLCASSDNTDTQYFGPGTRLTVL.

The chain combines TRBV19 with TRBJ1-6; D remains ambiguous. V was shortened by 1 base and J by 9 bases, with 13 bases between the two germline ends. The CDR3 loop spans 15 amino acids. Germline CDR1 reads LNHDA; CDR2 reads SQIVND (reference sequence). The CDR3 nucleotides are TGTGCCAGTAGTATAGGGAGGCCGGGCGGTTCACCCCTCCACTTT. The encoded protein is CASSIGRPGGSPLHF.

This chain uses TRBV4-2 with TRBJ2-3; 9 bases map to TRBD2. This CDR3 comprises 18 residues. V lost 1 base, J lost 4 bases, and 12 bases stayed unmatched. The V gene's germline CDR1 is LGHNA and CDR2 YNFKEQ. In DNA form, the CDR3 reads TGTGCCAGCAGCCAAGGGTCTTGGGCTAGCGGGGCCGCAGATACGCAGTATTTT. Protein product: CASSQGSWASGAADTQYF.

The gene calls are TRBV5-1 and TRBJ2-7, with D possibly matching TRBD2 (6 bases). V was clipped by 4 bases and J by 7 bases, with 21 bases between them. CDR3 length: 15 residues. Per germline, CDR1 SGHRS and CDR2 YFSETQ. The CDR3 bases are TGCGCCAGCAGCCCGGGACTCATTCTATCTGTTGAGCAGTACTTC. Protein: CASSPGLILSVEQYF.